This entry lists 17 T cell receptor beta chains sequenced from one sample in a study of TIL therapy for anti-PD-1-resistant metastatic lung cancer. This was the immunoSEQ v3 assay. TCRdb keeps only in-frame clones here, not all; method: immunoSEQ multiplex PCR. This sample carries 40,000 to 60,000 clones, about 80% of them seen once, and the ten largest clones take 4% to 6%. As for time point: pre-treatment sample, taken before nivolumab and TIL therapy. The input for sequencing was blood, taken at baseline. The receptors shown here come from a woman aged 30-79 years with non-small cell lung cancer.

The rearrangement joins TRBV1 to TRBJ1-5; the table's D call TRBD1 went unverified against the DNA. TRBV1 is a pseudogene segment. The CDR3 is 14 residues long. Here the CDR3 reads CTSSHPGSNQPQHF. CDR3 coding DNA: TGCACCAGCAGCCATCCAGGGTCCAATCAGCCCCAGCATTTT.

V and J are TRBV25-1 and TRBJ1-2; D possibly corresponds to TRBD1 (5 bases). The germline V and J ends were trimmed by 1 base and 7 bases, with 10 bases remaining between them. Germline lookup yields CDR1 MGHDK and CDR2 SYGVNS. The CDR3 sequence is 13 residues long. CDR3 sequence (DNA): TGTGCCAGCAGTGAATCGGGGGTACCTGGCTACACCTTC. It encodes CASSESGVPGYTF.

The chain carries TRBV7-9 and TRBJ1-1; TRBD1 is a possible D gene (5 bases). In germline, CDR1 is SEHNR, CDR2 FQNEAQ (reference sequence). The CDR3 covers 14 residues. Trimming pared 5 bases from V and 5 bases from J, leaving 15 bases between. Here the CDR3 DNA reads TGTGCCAGCAGCCGGCTGGTGGGGACTACTGAAGCTTTCTTT. This gives the protein CASSRLVGTTEAFF.

This clone occurred once. J is TRBJ2-7 and V is TRBV18; 7 positions match TRBD1. The CDR3 is 13 residues long. Germline V gene lookup returns CDR1 KGHSH and CDR2 LQKENI. With V trimmed by 2 bases and J by 6 bases, 4 bases remained unmatched. The CDR3 region has the DNA TGTGCCAGCTCACCAGAGGGGGCCCGCGAGCAGTACTTC. This translates into CASSPEGAREQYF.

CDR3: CASSDLGGPTDTQYF. The CDR3 coding sequence is TGCGCCAGCAGTGATCTGGGCGGTCCGACAGATACGCAGTATTTT. This chain uses TRBV10-1 with TRBJ2-3; D unresolved. V lost 3 bases and J 3 bases, leaving 13 bases between the germline ends. The CDR3 runs 15 residues. Germline V gene lookup returns CDR1 WNHNN and CDR2 SYGVQD (reference sequence).

This chain uses TRBV5-4 with TRBJ1-4, with D uncertain. Germline loops: CDR1 SGHNT, CDR2 YYREEE (reference sequence). V lost 3 bases and J lost 0, with 9 bases in between. The CDR3 is 15 amino acids. The CDR3 here is CASSSTAATNEKLFF. CDR3 in DNA: TGTGCCAGCAGCTCCACAGCCGCAACTAATGAAAAACTGTTTTTT.

The chain uses TRBV19 and TRBJ1-2, with 7 bases aligning to TRBD1. V dropped 5 bases and J dropped 4; count of bases not matched to a gene: 10. Per the germline V gene, CDR1 is LNHDA and CDR2 is SQIVND (reference sequence). This CDR3 is 15 amino acids long. This CDR3 is CASSPRQGGLYGYTF. The CDR3 region has the DNA TGTGCCAGTAGTCCCCGACAGGGCGGGCTCTATGGCTACACCTTC.

V gene TRBV19 combines with J gene TRBJ2-2; TRBD2 matches 7 bases. The CDR3 sequence is 15 residues long. The ends lost 3 bases at V and 6 bases at J; junction bases unmatched: 7. Germline loops: CDR1 LNHDA, CDR2 SQIVND (reference sequence). CDR3 bases: TGTGCCAGTAGTATCTTTGCTCTAGCGGCCGGGGAGCTGTTTTTT. As protein: CASSIFALAAGELFF.

There are a few counts of this clone. The chain joins TRBV29-1 to TRBJ1-4; D gene uncertain. Per germline, CDR1 SQVTM and CDR2 ANQGSEA. Trimming left V 7 bases short and J 5 bases short, with 11 bases between. The CDR3 is 12 amino acids. The DNA for the CDR3 is TGCAGCGCAACAGACCGAAATGAAAAACTGTTTTTT. Amino acid sequence: CSATDRNEKLFF. The whole variable domain, filled in from reference TRBV29-1 and TRBJ1-4, reads SAVISQKPSRDICQRGTSLTIQCQVDSQVTMMFWYRQQPGQSLTLIATANQGSEATYESGFVIDKFPISRPNLTFSTLTVSNMSPEDSSIYLCSATDRNEKLFFGSGTQLSVL.

The V and J genes are TRBV27 and TRBJ2-4; 10 bases map to TRBD1. CDR1 and CDR2 (germline): MNHEY, SMNVEV (reference sequence). V trimming: 8 bases; J trimming: 0 bases; junction bases outside the gene matches: 4. The CDR3 covers 15 residues. In nucleotides, the CDR3 is TGTGCCAGCGGGGGACAGGGGCTAGCCAAAAACATTCAGTACTTC. Amino acid sequence: CASGGQGLAKNIQYF.

This clone occurred a few times. The chain links TRBV6-1 to TRBJ1-6, with 8 nucleotides matching TRBD1. Looked up from germline, CDR1 is MNHNS and CDR2 is SASEGT. V lost 3 bases and J lost 5; bases outside the gene matches: 6. The CDR3 contains 16 residues. The chain's CDR3 is CASSEQPGGHNSPLHF. The CDR3, as DNA: TGTGCCAGCAGTGAGCAACCAGGGGGCCATAATTCACCCCTCCACTTT.

The sample holds a few counts of this clone. The chain links TRBV2 to TRBJ1-5; D is possibly TRBD1 (5 bases). The V gene's germline CDR1 is SNHLY and CDR2 FYNNEI. Trimming stripped 8 bases from V and 4 bases from J, with 21 bases between. The CDR3 spans 16 residues. This CDR3 reads CASFEGYGQPNQPQHF. DNA of the CDR3: TGTGCCAGCTTTGAGGGGTATGGACAACCAAATCAGCCCCAGCATTTT. The whole variable domain, remainder taken from reference TRBV2 and TRBJ1-5, is EPEVTQTPSHQVTQMGQEVILRCVPISNHLYFYWYRQILGQKVEFLVSFYNNEISEKSEIFDDQFSVERPDGSNFTLKIRSTKLEDSAMYFCASFEGYGQPNQPQHFGDGTRLSIL.

This clone was observed a handful of times. Written as DNA, the CDR3 is TGTGCCTGGAGTGCGACCAGGGGTGAAGCTTTCTTT. Translating gives CAWSATRGEAFF. The chain carries TRBV30 and TRBJ1-1; tentatively, D is TRBD1 (6 bases). Per germline, CDR1 GTSNPN and CDR2 SVGIG (reference sequence). This CDR3 is 12 amino acids long. Trimming pared 1 base from V and 7 bases from J, leaving 10 bases between.

The chain combines TRBV4-1 with TRBJ2-1, with 13 bases matching TRBD2. The V gene end was trimmed by 0 bases and the J gene end by 4 bases; junction bases not matched to a gene: 3. The CDR3 totals 17 residues. CDR1 MGHRA and CDR2 YSYEKL come from the germline V gene. The CDR3 region has the DNA TGCGCCAGCAGCCAAGATCAGACTAGCGGGGGGTACAATGAGCAGTTCTTC. It specifies CASSQDQTSGGYNEQFF.

This clone was observed a handful of times. This sequence joins TRBV2 and TRBJ1-6; 7 bases match TRBD1. J lost 6 bases, V lost 7 bases, and 6 bases had no gene match. In germline, CDR1 is SNHLY, CDR2 FYNNEI. CDR3 length: 14 residues. The CDR3 is CASTEGAGNSPLHF. The CDR3 nucleotides read TGTGCCAGCACTGAGGGGGCAGGTAATTCACCCCTCCACTTT.

The chain links TRBV6-1 to TRBJ2-7; D uncertain. Germline values: CDR1 MNHNS, CDR2 SASEGT. Trimming stripped 8 bases from V and 3 bases from J, with 20 bases between. The CDR3 consists of 15 residues. CDR3 in amino acids: CASRYTAQADYEQYF. The CDR3, as DNA: TGTGCCAGCCGGTACACAGCCCAGGCCGACTACGAGCAGTACTTC.

CDR3 bases: TGTGCCAGCAGCGCCCGGGACCGGGCATACTATGGCTACACCTTC. Translation gives CASSARDRAYYGYTF. The chain employs TRBV9 and TRBJ1-2; tentatively, D is TRBD1 (5 bases). CDR1 is SGDLS and CDR2 is YYNGEE in the germline V gene. The CDR3 loop spans 15 amino acids. V lost 3 bases, J lost 3 bases, and 15 bases lay in between.